This record looks at one T cell receptor beta chain sequence and its context. The antigen remains undetermined. Repertoires were generated with immunoSEQ multiplex PCR, while TCRdb's copy carries only in-frame clones and drops some. The sample lists over 250,000 clones, approximately 89% occurring once. Treatment: some 20 received Ad26.COV2.S at low or high dose, single or two shots; several received placebo; per-sample allocation not given. Sampling was performed 63 days after the first vaccine or placebo injection. The data belong to a study of Ad26.COV2.S vaccination and SARS-CoV-2 variants. Study-wide findings and caveats: Those who received vaccine or placebo ended up with similar non-spike TCR breadth.

With V trimmed by 1 base and J by 7 bases, 9 bases remained unmatched. Per the germline V gene, CDR1 is LGHDT and CDR2 is YNNKEL (reference sequence). The CDR3 runs 16 residues. The input for sequencing was peripheral blood, taken in a trial of Ad26.COV2.S vaccine versus placebo. The chain recombines TRBV3-1 (or the pseudogene TRBV3-2) with TRBJ2-1, with TRBD1 matching over 8 bases. The receptor was isolated from a person aged 18-60 years who received the Ad26.COV2.S COVID-19 vaccine or a placebo. The CDR3 protein is CASSQVQGAPGNEQFF. CDR3 in DNA: TGTGCCAGCAGCCAAGTCCAGGGGGCACCAGGAAATGAGCAGTTCTTC.